This TCR beta chain is drawn from a study of cytomegalovirus exposure and HLA in healthy donors. Vbeta (60) and Jbeta (13) primers were used in the PCR. The data were produced by immunoSEQ multiplex PCR, yet TCRdb's version contains in-frame clones alone and is incomplete. The table includes 70,000 or so clones, 74% detected once. V lost 7 bases and J lost 7; bases outside the gene matches: 7. The V gene's germline CDR1 is MDHEN and CDR2 SYDVKM. The length of the CDR3 is 14 residues. The sample comprised PBMCs. This clonotype originated in a woman aged 55-70 years in good health and CMV-seropositive. This chain joins TRBV28 and TRBJ1-4; TRBD1 matches at 9 bases. The CDR3 nucleotides read TGTGCCAGCAAACAGGGGGCGCGAGGTGAAAAACTGTTTTTT. It is translated as CASKQGARGEKLFF.